These 18 T cell receptor beta chains originate from one sample sequenced in a study of control samples from healthy donors and cancer patients. Profiled with immunoSEQ multiplex PCR; TCRdb holds only in-frame clones, not every one. The data show about 180,000 clones, about 90% seen once. The sample was blood. Receptors originate from a woman between 45 and 65 years old in good health.

This clone turned up a few times. The gene calls are TRBV11-2 and TRBJ1-1, with TRBD1 matching over 12 bases. Unmatched junction bases numbered 5, after V lost 3 bases and J lost 0 bases. Germline CDR1 and CDR2: SGHAT and FQNNGV. The CDR3 sequence is 17 residues long. The CDR3 region has the DNA TGTGCCAGCAGCTTCGGGACAGGGGGCCTACTGAACACTGAAGCTTTCTTT. As protein: CASSFGTGGLLNTEAFF.

This clone occurred once. The V call is TRBV5-6, the J call TRBJ1-1; D is unclear. Trimming left V 4 bases short and J 1 base short, with 17 bases between. This CDR3 has 16 residues. Germline V gene sequence: CDR1 SGHDT, CDR2 YYEEEE. The DNA of the CDR3 is TGTGCCAGCAGCCCGTTTCCGGGAGCACGGAACACTGAAGCTTTCTTT. Translation gives CASSPFPGARNTEAFF.

The chain combines TRBV11-2 with TRBJ2-1, with TRBD2 identical over 9 bases. V was clipped by 3 bases and J by 4 bases; unmatched bases: 7. Per the germline V gene, CDR1 is SGHAT and CDR2 is FQNNGV. CDR3 length: 16 residues. The CDR3 DNA reads as TGTGCCAGCAGCTTCCCGACTAGCGGAGGGTACAATGAGCAGTTCTTC. Amino acids: CASSFPTSGGYNEQFF.

The rearrangement links TRBV28 to TRBJ1-4; D not certain. The CDR3 length is 15 residues. Trimming removed 6 bases from V and 4 bases from J, with 15 bases in between. Germline V gene sequence: CDR1 MDHEN, CDR2 SYDVKM. The CDR3 sequence is CASSVRTANNEKLFF. The CDR3 DNA reads TGTGCCAGCAGCGTTAGGACGGCAAATAATGAAAAACTGTTTTTT. Supplemented by reference TRBV28 and TRBJ1-4, the full variable domain reads DVKVTQSSRYLVKRTGEKVFLECVQDMDHENMFWYRQDPGLGLRLIYFSYDVKMKEKGDIPEGYSVSREKKERFSLILESASTNQTSMYLCASSVRTANNEKLFFGSGTQLSVL.

V and J are TRBV27 and TRBJ2-7; perhaps TRBD2 as D (5 bases). This CDR3 has 14 amino acids. V shed 6 bases and J shed 4 bases, with 16 bases lying between them. The V gene's germline CDR1 is MNHEY and CDR2 SMNVEV (reference sequence). The chain's CDR3 is CASRLANGAYEQYF. The CDR3 region has the DNA TGTGCCAGCAGGCTAGCTAACGGAGCGTACGAGCAGTACTTC.

V usage is TRBV2 and J usage is TRBJ2-5, with TRBD1 matching 7 bases. With V trimmed by 6 bases and J by 5 bases, 15 bases remained unmatched. The V gene's germline CDR1 is SNHLY and CDR2 FYNNEI. CDR3 length: 16 residues. CDR3 loop: CASSPPRNRGDETQYF. The CDR3 DNA sequence: TGTGCCAGCAGCCCCCCGAGGAACAGGGGAGATGAGACCCAGTACTTC.

This sequence joins TRBV29-1 and TRBJ1-5; TRBD1 is a possible D gene (6 bases). From germline, CDR1 is SQVTM and CDR2 ANQGSEA. This CDR3 comprises 14 residues. V shed 6 bases and J shed 2 bases, with 14 bases lying between them. DNA for the CDR3: TGCAGCGTGGGACACCCTTCGGGCAATCAGCCCCAGCATTTT. Amino acids: CSVGHPSGNQPQHF.

CDR3 bases: TGTGCCAGCTCACCGAATAGCGGGGGGGAGACCCAGTACTTC. This gives the protein CASSPNSGGETQYF. V is TRBV18 and J is TRBJ2-5; 10 bases are a match to TRBD2. The germline CDR1 and CDR2 sequences are KGHSH and LQKENI. The CDR3 has 14 residues. V was pared by 3 bases and J by 5 bases, with 3 bases of the junction left unmatched.

V gene TRBV19 combines with J gene TRBJ1-1; TRBD1 might be the D (5 bases). The V end lost 3 bases, the J end lost 5 bases, and 10 bases lay between the germline ends. The CDR3 consists of 13 residues. CDR1 LNHDA and CDR2 SQIVND come from the germline V gene (reference sequence). Written as DNA, the CDR3 is TGTGCCAGTAGTATTAGGGGAGAGACTGAAGCTTTCTTT. Translated, it gives CASSIRGETEAFF.

V and J are TRBV9 and TRBJ1-1, with D perhaps matching TRBD1 (6 bases). The CDR3 length is 17 residues. CDR1 is SGDLS and CDR2 is YYNGEE in the germline V gene. The ends were cut back, 2 bases at V and 1 base at J, with 18 bases in the middle. CDR3 nucleotides: TGTGCCAGCAGCGTCATTGGGGGGGCAAGAGGGAACACTGAAGCTTTCTTT. Its translation is CASSVIGGARGNTEAFF.

The chain uses TRBV5-1 and TRBJ1-5; D gene uncertain. This CDR3 is built from 14 residues. Looked up from germline, CDR1 is SGHRS and CDR2 is YFSETQ. The V end lost 3 bases, the J end lost 1 base, and 8 bases lay between the germline ends. CDR3: CASSYGNSNQPQHF. CDR3 nucleotides: TGCGCCAGCAGCTACGGAAACAGCAATCAGCCCCAGCATTTT.

The chain employs TRBV19 and TRBJ1-5; no firm D call. In germline, CDR1 is LNHDA, CDR2 SQIVND (reference sequence). The CDR3 runs to 13 residues. V lost 11 bases and J 1 base, leaving 12 bases between the germline ends. CDR3 nucleotide sequence: TGTGCCCATCATGACTCGAGCAATCAGCCCCAGCATTTT. It specifies CAHHDSSNQPQHF.

This clone was observed a single time. The genes are TRBV21-1 and TRBJ2-1; TRBD2 reflects the table's D call only, with no check against the DNA. TRBV21-1 is tagged as a pseudogene. This CDR3 is built from 13 residues. The CDR3 DNA reads as TGTGCCAGCAGCAAAACTCTCAACAATGAGCAGTTCTTC. Translating gives CASSKTLNNEQFF.

This clone was observed once. The rearrangement joins TRBV24-1 to TRBJ1-1, with TRBD1 identical over 7 bases. The CDR3 consists of 13 residues. The germline gives CDR1 KGHDR, CDR2 SFDVKD. V was clipped by 2 bases and J by 6 bases; unmatched bases: 2. CDR3 DNA sequence: TGTGCCACCAGTGATTCTCAGGGGGCTGAAGCTTTCTTT. This encodes CATSDSQGAEAFF.

The rearrangement links TRBV4-2 to TRBJ1-6; TRBD1 might be the D (5 bases). Germline CDR1 and CDR2: LGHNA and YNFKEQ. V lost 4 bases and J lost 0, with 10 bases in between. This CDR3 has 16 residues. Here the CDR3 reads CASSLGDSSYNSPLHF. The CDR3 DNA sequence: TGTGCCAGCAGCCTAGGGGATAGCTCCTATAATTCACCCCTCCACTTT.

This clone was observed a single time. The V and J genes are TRBV24-1 and TRBJ2-4; 8 nucleotides match TRBD1. Germline V lookup: CDR1 KGHDR, CDR2 SFDVKD. Trimming removed 4 bases from V and 7 bases from J; junction bases left unmatched: 5. The CDR3 has 14 residues. The CDR3 protein is CATSERTGSNIQYF. For the CDR3, the DNA is TGTGCCACCAGTGAAAGGACAGGGAGTAACATTCAGTACTTC.

V gene TRBV30 combines with J gene TRBJ1-4; maybe TRBD1 (5 bases). Germline values: CDR1 GTSNPN, CDR2 SVGIG (reference sequence). The CDR3 extends over 13 amino acids. The CDR3 DNA sequence: TGTGCTTATTACAGGATGGCTAATGAAAAACTGTTTTTT. Encoded protein: CAYYRMANEKLFF.

The table lists this clone with a few counts. The chain links TRBV7-9 to TRBJ2-7; D not resolved. The CDR3 totals 12 residues. Trimming removed 1 base from V and 7 bases from J, with 8 bases in between. From germline, CDR1 is SEHNR and CDR2 FQNEAQ (reference sequence). The CDR3 loop reads CASSLVGQEQYF. CDR3 in DNA: TGTGCCAGCAGCTTAGTCGGTCAGGAGCAGTACTTC.